This entry lists 9 T cell receptor beta chains sequenced from one sample in a study of molecular identifiers for immune sequencing clone quantification. TCRdb independently ran MiXCR on the PCR reads; one entry per CDR3 protein. The sample has about 640,000 distinct CDR3 sequences, 20% seen once; the top ten hold under 0.95%. The source material was naive CD8+ T cells from blood, with Jurkat cell RNA spiked in. Subset in this sample: FACS-sorted CD8+CD4-CCR7+CD45RA+ naive T cells. The receptors stem from a human donor in good health. Some libraries in this study had Jurkat cell RNA spiked in.

With regard to this clonotype: A read error may explain this, as a much larger clone is one base away. This chain connects TRBV4-3 to TRBJ1-2; TRBD1 matches at 7 bases. Per germline, CDR1 LGHNA and CDR2 YSLEER. The CDR3 has 14 amino acids. As DNA, the CDR3 is TGCGCCAGCATCCAAGGAACAGGGGTTAGGGGCTACACCTTC. This sequence encodes CASIQGTGVRGYTF.

The table lists this clonotype with many counts. The gene calls are TRBV19 and TRBJ2-3; D is perhaps TRBD2 (6 bases). This CDR3 region has 16 residues. Deletions cut 2 bases from V and 2 bases from J, with 14 bases between. Per germline, CDR1 LNHDA and CDR2 SQIVND (reference sequence). In nucleotides, the CDR3 is TGTGCCAGTAGTATACGGGGACGGACTACCACAGATACGCAGTATTTT. Its protein product is CASSIRGRTTTDTQYF.

This clonotype was counted ten times or more. This chain links TRBV28 with TRBJ2-7; D may be TRBD2 (6 bases). Germline V gene sequence: CDR1 MDHEN, CDR2 SYDVKM. Trimming removed 3 bases from V and 2 bases from J, with 11 bases in between. This CDR3 is built from 14 residues. The CDR3 DNA reads TGTGCCAGCAGTTTTCGCGGGGATACCTACGAGCAGTACTTC. Translation gives CASSFRGDTYEQYF.

The chain employs TRBV5-6 and TRBJ2-5; a weak D match, TRBD1 (6 bases). V was pared by 6 bases and J by 5 bases, with 20 bases between. Germline CDR1 and CDR2: SGHDT and YYEEEE. The CDR3 loop spans 15 amino acids. CDR3 region: CASNPGVSYQETQYF. For the CDR3, the DNA is TGTGCCAGCAACCCAGGGGTTTCATATCAGGAGACCCAGTACTTC.

In its sample, this clonotype was seen many times. This rearrangement joins TRBV10-3 to TRBJ1-1; D not certain. V gave up 0 bases and J gave up 0 bases, with 8 bases separating them. Germline V gene sequence: CDR1 ENHRY, CDR2 SYGVKD. This CDR3 has 15 residues. CDR3: CAISESVSMNTEAFF. As DNA, the CDR3 is TGTGCCATCAGTGAGTCGGTCTCTATGAACACTGAAGCTTTCTTT.

V usage is TRBV7-2 and J usage is TRBJ2-1; 8 positions match TRBD2. The CDR3 is made up of 16 amino acids. The V gene's germline CDR1 is SGHTA and CDR2 FQGNSA. The junction had 9 bases not matched to a gene; V was cut back by 8 bases and J by 0 bases. CDR3 sequence: CASDGRSGSSYNEQFF. The CDR3 DNA sequence: TGTGCCAGCGACGGAAGGAGCGGGAGCTCCTACAATGAGCAGTTCTTC.

This clonotype was seen a handful of times. V is TRBV19 and J is TRBJ2-2; D remains unclear. The CDR3 contains 15 residues. V lost 2 bases, J lost 0 bases, and 7 bases lay in between. CDR1 LNHDA and CDR2 SQIVND come from the germline V gene (reference sequence). In DNA form, the CDR3 reads TGTGCCAGTAGTATAAGCTACTCGAACACCGGGGAGCTGTTTTTT. The encoded protein is CASSISYSNTGELFF.

Notes on this clonotype: It may be a read error: a sequence one base away is much more abundant. The DNA of the CDR3 is TGTGCCAGCAGCTTACAGAGTCCGAATGAAAACCTGTTTTTT. Translation gives CASSLQSPNENLFF. The chain combines TRBV7-9 with TRBJ1-4; D gene unclear. CDR1 and CDR2 from the germline V gene are SEHNR and FQNEAQ (reference sequence). The length of the CDR3 is 14 residues.

This clonotype was found many times. The V call is TRBV29-1, the J call TRBJ2-2; 8 bases line up with TRBD1. Losses at the gene ends were 4 bases for V and 1 base for J; bases not matched to a gene: 2. This CDR3 has 14 residues. Germline V gene data show CDR1 as SQVTM and CDR2 as ANQGSEA. The CDR3 loop is CSVVGTGNTGELFF. The CDR3 DNA is TGCAGCGTTGTGGGGACAGGGAACACCGGGGAGCTGTTTTTT.